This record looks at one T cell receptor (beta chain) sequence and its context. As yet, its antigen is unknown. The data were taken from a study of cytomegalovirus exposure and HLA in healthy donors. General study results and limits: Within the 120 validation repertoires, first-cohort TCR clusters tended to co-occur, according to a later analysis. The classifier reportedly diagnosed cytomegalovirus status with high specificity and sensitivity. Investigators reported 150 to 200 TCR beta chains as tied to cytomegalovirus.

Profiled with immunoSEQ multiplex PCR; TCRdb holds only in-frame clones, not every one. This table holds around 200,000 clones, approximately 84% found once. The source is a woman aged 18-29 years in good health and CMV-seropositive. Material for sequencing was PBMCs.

CDR3 DNA sequence: TGTGCCAGCAGCTTAGTACCCCGACAGAACACTGAAGCTTTCTTT. Amino acid sequence: CASSLVPRQNTEAFF. The rearrangement joins TRBV7-8 to TRBJ1-1; D gene unclear. Trimming pared 1 base from V and 1 base from J, leaving 10 bases between. CDR3 size: 15 residues. Per the germline V gene, CDR1 is SGHVS and CDR2 is FQNEAQ.